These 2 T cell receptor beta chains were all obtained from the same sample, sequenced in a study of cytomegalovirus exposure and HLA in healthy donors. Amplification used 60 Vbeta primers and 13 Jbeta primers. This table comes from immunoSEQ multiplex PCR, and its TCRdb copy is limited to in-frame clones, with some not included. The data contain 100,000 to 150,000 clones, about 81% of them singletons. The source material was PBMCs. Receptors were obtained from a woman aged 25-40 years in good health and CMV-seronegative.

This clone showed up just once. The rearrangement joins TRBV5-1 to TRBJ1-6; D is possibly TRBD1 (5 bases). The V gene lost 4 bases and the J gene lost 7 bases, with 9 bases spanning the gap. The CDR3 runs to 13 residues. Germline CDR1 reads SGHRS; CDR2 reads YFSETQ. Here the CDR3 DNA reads TGCGCCAGCAGCCCCCGACAGAATTCACCCCTCCACTTT. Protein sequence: CASSPRQNSPLHF.

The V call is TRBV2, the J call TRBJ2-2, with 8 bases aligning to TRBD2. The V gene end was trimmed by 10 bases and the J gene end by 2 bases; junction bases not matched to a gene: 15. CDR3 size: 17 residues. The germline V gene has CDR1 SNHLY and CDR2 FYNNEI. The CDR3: CAKQAGGVAINTGELFF. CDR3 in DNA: TGTGCCAAGCAAGCCGGGGGGGTCGCTATCAACACCGGGGAGCTGTTTTTT.